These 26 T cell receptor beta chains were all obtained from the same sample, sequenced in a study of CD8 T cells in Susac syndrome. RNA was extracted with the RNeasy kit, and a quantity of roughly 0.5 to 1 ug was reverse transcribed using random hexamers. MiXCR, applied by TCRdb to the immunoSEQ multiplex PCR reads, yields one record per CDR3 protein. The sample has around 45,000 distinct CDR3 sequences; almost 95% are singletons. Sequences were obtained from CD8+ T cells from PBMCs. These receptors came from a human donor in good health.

CDR3 nucleotide sequence: TGTGCCAGCAGCCCGGGACAGACTGAAGCTTTCTTT. Translating gives CASSPGQTEAFF. The chain is built from TRBV2 and TRBJ1-1; 7 nucleotides line up with TRBD1. The CDR3 is made up of 12 amino acids. Germline CDR1 SNHLY, CDR2 FYNNEI. With V trimmed by 6 bases and J by 5 bases, 3 bases remained unmatched.

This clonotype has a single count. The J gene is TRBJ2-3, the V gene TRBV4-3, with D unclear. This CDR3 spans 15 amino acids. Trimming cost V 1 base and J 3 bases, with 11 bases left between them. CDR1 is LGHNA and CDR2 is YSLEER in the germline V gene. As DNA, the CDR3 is TGCGCCAGCAGCCAAGGACTTACTTTGACAGATACGCAGTATTTT. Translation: CASSQGLTLTDTQYF.

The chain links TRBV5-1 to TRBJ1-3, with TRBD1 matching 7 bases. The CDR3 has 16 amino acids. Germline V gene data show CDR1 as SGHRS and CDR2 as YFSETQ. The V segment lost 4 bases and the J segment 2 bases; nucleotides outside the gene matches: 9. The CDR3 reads CASSVQGQGPGNTIYF. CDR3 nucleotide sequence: TGCGCCAGCAGCGTACAGGGGCAAGGACCTGGAAACACCATATATTTT.

This CDR3 reads CAWIEGGTRAFF. DNA of the CDR3: TGTGCCTGGATAGAGGGGGGGACGCGAGCTTTCTTT. The genes are TRBV30 and TRBJ1-1; a possible D gene is TRBD1 (6 bases). The germline V and J ends were trimmed by 4 bases and 10 bases, with 16 bases remaining between them. Per germline, CDR1 GTSNPN and CDR2 SVGIG (reference sequence). This CDR3 spans 12 amino acids.

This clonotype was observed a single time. As DNA, the CDR3 is TGTGCCAGCAGCTTCCGGGACAGGCTCGCCACTGAAGCTTTCTTT. Amino acid sequence: CASSFRDRLATEAFF. The rearrangement uses TRBV3-1 and TRBJ1-1, with 8 bases identical to TRBD1. The CDR3 loop spans 15 amino acids. V shed 5 bases and J 4 bases; nucleotides not matched to a gene: 9. CDR1 and CDR2 (germline): LGHDT, YNNKEL (reference sequence). Drawing the rest from reference TRBV3-1 and TRBJ1-1, the complete variable domain is DTAVSQTPKYLVTQMGNDKSIKCEQNLGHDTMYWYKQDSKKFLKIMFSYNNKELIINETVPNRFSPKSPDKAHLNLHINSLELGDSAVYFCASSFRDRLATEAFFGQGTRLTVV.

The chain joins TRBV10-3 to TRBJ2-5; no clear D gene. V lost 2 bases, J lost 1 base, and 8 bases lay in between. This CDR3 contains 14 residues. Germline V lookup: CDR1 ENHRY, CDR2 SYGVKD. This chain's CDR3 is CAISEENFQETQYF. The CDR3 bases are TGTGCCATCAGTGAGGAGAACTTCCAAGAGACCCAGTACTTC.

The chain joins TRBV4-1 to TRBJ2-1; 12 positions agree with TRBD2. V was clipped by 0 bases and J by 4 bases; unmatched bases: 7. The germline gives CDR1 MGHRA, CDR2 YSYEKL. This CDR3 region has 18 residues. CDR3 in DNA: TGCGCCAGCAGCCAAGAACTAGCGGGAGGAGGGGTGTACAATGAGCAGTTCTTC. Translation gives CASSQELAGGGVYNEQFF.

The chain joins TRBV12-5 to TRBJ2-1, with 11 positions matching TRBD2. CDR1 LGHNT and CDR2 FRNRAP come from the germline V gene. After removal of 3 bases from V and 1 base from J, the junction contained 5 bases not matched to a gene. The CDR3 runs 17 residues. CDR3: CASGFLIAGGSYNEQFF. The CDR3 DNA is TGTGCTAGTGGTTTCCTAATAGCGGGAGGGTCCTACAATGAGCAGTTCTTC.

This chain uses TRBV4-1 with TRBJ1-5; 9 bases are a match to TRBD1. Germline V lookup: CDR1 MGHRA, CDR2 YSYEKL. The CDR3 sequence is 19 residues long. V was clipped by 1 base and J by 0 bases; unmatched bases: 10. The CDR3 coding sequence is TGCGCCAGCAGCCAAGCCGGGGGACAGGGCCACTATAGCAATCAGCCCCAGCATTTT. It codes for CASSQAGGQGHYSNQPQHF.

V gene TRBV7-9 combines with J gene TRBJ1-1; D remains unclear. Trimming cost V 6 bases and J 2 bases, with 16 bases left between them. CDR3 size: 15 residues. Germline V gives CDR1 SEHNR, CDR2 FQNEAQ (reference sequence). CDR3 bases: TGTGCCAGCAGTTATGGGTGGGCGGATAACACTGAAGCTTTCTTT. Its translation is CASSYGWADNTEAFF.

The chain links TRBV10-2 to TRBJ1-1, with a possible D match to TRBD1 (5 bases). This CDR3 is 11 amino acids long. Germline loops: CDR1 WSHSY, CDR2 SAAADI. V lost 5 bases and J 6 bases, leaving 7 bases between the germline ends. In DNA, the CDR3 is TGCGCCAGCAGTTGGGGGGCTGAAGCTTTCTTT. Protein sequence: CASSWGAEAFF.

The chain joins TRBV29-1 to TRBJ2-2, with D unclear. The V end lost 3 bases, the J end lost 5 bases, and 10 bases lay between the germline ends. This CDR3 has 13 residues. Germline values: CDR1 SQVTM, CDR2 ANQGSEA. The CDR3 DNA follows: TGCAGCGTTGAGGCCCCCTATACCGGGGAGCTGTTTTTT. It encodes CSVEAPYTGELFF.

CDR3 protein: CASSVVVSSGANVLTF. In nucleotides, the CDR3 is TGTGCCAGCAGCGTAGTAGTAAGCTCTGGGGCCAACGTCCTGACTTTC. V gene TRBV9 combines with J gene TRBJ2-6, with D unresolved. The CDR3 is 16 amino acids. Per the germline V gene, CDR1 is SGDLS and CDR2 is YYNGEE. Trimming took off 0 bases at V and 0 bases at J, with 7 bases between the two ends. Variable domain in full (rest from reference TRBV9 and TRBJ2-6): DSGVTQTPKHLITATGQRVTLRCSPRSGDLSVYWYQQSLDQGLQFLIQYYNGEERAKGNILERFSAQQFPDLHSELNLSSLELGDSALYFCASSVVVSSGANVLTFGAGSRLTVL.

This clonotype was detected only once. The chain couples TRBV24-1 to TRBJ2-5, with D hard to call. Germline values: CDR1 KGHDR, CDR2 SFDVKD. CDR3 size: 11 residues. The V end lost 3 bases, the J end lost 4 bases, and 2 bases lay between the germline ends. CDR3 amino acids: CATSDRETQYF. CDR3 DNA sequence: TGTGCCACCAGTGATAGAGAGACCCAGTACTTC.

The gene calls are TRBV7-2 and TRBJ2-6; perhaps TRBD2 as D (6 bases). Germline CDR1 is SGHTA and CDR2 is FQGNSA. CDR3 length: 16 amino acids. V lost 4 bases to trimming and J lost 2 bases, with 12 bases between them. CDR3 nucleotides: TGTGCCAGCAGCTCCAGGAGGGAGGCTGGGGCCAACGTCCTGACTTTC. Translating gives CASSSRREAGANVLTF.

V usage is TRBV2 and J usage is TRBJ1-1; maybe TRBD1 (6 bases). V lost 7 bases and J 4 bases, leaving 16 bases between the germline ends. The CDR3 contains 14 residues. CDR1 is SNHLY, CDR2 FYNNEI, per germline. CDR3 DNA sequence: TGTGCCAGCATCTTGGGAACAGGGTTCACTGAAGCTTTCTTT. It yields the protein CASILGTGFTEAFF.

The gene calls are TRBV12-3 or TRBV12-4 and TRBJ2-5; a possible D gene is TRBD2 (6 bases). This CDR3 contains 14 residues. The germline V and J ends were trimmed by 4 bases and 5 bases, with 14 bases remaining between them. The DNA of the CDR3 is TGTGCCAGCAGTTCGGGGGAGGAGTACGAGACCCAGTACTTC. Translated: CASSSGEEYETQYF.

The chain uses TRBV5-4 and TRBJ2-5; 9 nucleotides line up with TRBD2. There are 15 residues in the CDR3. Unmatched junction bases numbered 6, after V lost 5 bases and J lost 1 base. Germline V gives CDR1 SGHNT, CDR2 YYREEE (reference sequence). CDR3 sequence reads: CASRPRLAVQETQYF. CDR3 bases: TGTGCCAGCAGACCGCGACTAGCGGTCCAAGAGACCCAGTACTTC.

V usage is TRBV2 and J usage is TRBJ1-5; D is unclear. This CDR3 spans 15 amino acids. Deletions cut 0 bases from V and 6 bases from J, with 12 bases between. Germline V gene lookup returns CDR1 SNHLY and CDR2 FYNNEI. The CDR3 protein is CASSEAAGSPQPQHF. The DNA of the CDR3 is TGTGCCAGCAGTGAAGCTGCGGGCTCACCTCAGCCCCAGCATTTT.

Written as DNA, the CDR3 is TGTGCCAGCAGTGGGGGACAGCCCCTCCGGTATGGCGAGCAGTACTTC. This gives the protein CASSGGQPLRYGEQYF. The chain recombines TRBV25-1 with TRBJ2-7; 7 bases line up with TRBD1. The CDR3 totals 16 residues. V shed 4 bases, J shed 6 bases, and the junction held 15 bases outside the gene matches. Germline V gene lookup returns CDR1 MGHDK and CDR2 SYGVNS.

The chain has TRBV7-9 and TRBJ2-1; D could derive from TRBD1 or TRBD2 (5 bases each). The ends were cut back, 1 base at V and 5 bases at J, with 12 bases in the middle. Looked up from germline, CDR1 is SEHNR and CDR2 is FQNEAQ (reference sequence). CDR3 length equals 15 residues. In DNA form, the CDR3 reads TGTGCCAGCAGCTTAGGTGGGACCCTACACAATGAGCAGTTCTTC. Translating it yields CASSLGGTLHNEQFF.

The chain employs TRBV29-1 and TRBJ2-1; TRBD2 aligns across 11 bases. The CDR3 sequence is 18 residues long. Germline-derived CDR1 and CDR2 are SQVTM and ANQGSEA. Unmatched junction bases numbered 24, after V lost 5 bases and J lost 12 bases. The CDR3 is CSVYGASSGGPEWRGQFF. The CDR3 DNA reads TGCAGCGTTTACGGGGCCTCTAGCGGGGGGCCTGAGTGGCGGGGGCAGTTCTTC.

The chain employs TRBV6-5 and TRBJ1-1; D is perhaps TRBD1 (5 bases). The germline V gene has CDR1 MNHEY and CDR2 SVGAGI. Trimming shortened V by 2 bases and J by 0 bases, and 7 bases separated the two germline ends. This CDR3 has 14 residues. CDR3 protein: CASSYGGMNTEAFF. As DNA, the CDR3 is TGTGCCAGCAGTTACGGGGGGATGAACACTGAAGCTTTCTTT.

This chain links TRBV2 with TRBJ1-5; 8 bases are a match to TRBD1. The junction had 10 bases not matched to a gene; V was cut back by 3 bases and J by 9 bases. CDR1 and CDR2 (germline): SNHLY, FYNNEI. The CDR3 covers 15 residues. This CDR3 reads CASSDGGQVLGPQHF. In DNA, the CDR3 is TGTGCCAGCAGTGACGGGGGACAGGTCCTTGGGCCCCAGCATTTT.

As DNA, the CDR3 is TGTGCCAGCAGCCCCTACGTTCCTAACTATGGCTACACCTTC. Protein product: CASSPYVPNYGYTF. The chain carries TRBV7-2 and TRBJ1-2; D is ambiguous. The CDR3 has 14 amino acids. Trimming left V 5 bases short and J 0 bases short, with 10 bases between. Germline V gene sequence: CDR1 SGHTA, CDR2 FQGNSA.

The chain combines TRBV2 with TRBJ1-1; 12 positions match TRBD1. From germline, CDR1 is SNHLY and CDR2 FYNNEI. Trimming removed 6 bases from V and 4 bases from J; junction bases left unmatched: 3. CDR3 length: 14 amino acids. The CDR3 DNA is TGTGCCAGCAGGGGACAGGGGGCGCCCACTGAAGCTTTCTTT. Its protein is CASRGQGAPTEAFF.